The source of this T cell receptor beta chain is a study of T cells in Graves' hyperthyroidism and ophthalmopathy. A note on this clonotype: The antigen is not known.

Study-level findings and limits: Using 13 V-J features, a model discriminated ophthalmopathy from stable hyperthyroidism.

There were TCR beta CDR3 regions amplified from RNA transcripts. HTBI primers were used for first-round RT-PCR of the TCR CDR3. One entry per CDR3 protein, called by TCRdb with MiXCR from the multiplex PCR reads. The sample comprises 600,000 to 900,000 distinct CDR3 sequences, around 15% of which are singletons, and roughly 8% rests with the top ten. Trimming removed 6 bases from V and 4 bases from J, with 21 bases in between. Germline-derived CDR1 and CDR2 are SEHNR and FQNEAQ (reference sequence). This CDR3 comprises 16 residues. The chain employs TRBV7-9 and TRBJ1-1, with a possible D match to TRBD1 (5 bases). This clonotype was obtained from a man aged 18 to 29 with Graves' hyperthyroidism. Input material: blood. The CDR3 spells CASRYMGPKRGTEAFF. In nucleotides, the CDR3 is TGTGCCAGCAGGTATATGGGACCCAAAAGAGGCACTGAAGCTTTCTTT.